This T cell receptor (beta chain) was documented in a study of blood T cell repertoires in COVID-19. Study background: Samples came from the United States, Italy and Spain, spanning acute and convalescent COVID-19. PBMCs, B-cell-depleted T cells, or T cells provided the cDNA or gDNA that made up the material.

Original handling: Reference gene primer amplification in the assay estimated nucleated cell counts. Here immunoSEQ multiplex PCR was the method, and the copy in TCRdb shows in-frame clones only, minus some. The V and J calls and clone size come from that table; D and trimming were worked out from the DNA. The data hold under 65,000 clones, with about 93% observed a single time. Trimming removed 5 bases from V and 3 bases from J; junction bases left unmatched: 6. The CDR3 extends over 15 amino acids. CDR1 SGHNT and CDR2 YENEEA come from the germline V gene. V and J are TRBV11-3 and TRBJ2-3, with 9 bases matching TRBD1. Sequencing was carried out using peripheral blood. The TCR comes from a man older than 75 with acute or convalescent COVID-19. CDR3 sequence (DNA): TGTGCCAGCAGCGGTGGGACAGGGTTTACAGATACGCAGTATTTT. It codes for CASSGGTGFTDTQYF.